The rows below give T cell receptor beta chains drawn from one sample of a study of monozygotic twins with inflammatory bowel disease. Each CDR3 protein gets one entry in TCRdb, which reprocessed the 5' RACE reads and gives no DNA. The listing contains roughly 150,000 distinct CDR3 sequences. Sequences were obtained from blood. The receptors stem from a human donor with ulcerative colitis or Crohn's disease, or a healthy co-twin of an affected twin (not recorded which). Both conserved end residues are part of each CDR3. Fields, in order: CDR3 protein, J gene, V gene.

CDR3: CASSLGRTVNGGTGELFF; J: TRBJ2-2; V: TRBV5-1
CDR3: CASSLRTGQETQYF; J: TRBJ2-5; V: TRBV5-1
CDR3: CASSHPARVETQYF; J: TRBJ2-5; V: TRBV7-9
CDR3: CASSYSGPRDEQYF; J: TRBJ2-7; V: TRBV6-5
CDR3: CSAMDRVRSDHPQHF; J: TRBJ1-5; V: TRBV20-1
CDR3: CARCKTSGDQETQYF; J: TRBJ2-5; V: TRBV5-1
CDR3: CSAKRQEIRETQYF; J: TRBJ2-5; V: TRBV20-1
CDR3: CASGPGAGVGYEQYF; J: TRBJ2-7; V: TRBV6-1
CDR3: CATKNIAGPGGTQYF; J: TRBJ2-5; V: TRBV5-1
CDR3: CASSSPAGQETQYF; J: TRBJ2-5; V: TRBV5-4
CDR3: CASSYLSGTGGTEAFF; J: TRBJ1-1; V: TRBV5-5
CDR3: CASSLDGSNTGELFF; J: TRBJ2-2; V: TRBV5-1
CDR3: CASSQRGPGTDTQYF; J: TRBJ2-3; V: TRBV4-3
CDR3: CASSFQENTEAFF; J: TRBJ1-1; V: TRBV7-9
CDR3: CASSYSGTGAYEQYF; J: TRBJ2-7; V: TRBV11-1
CDR3: CASNAQGGNNSPLHF; J: TRBJ1-6; V: TRBV6-2/TRBV6-3
CDR3: CASSPPGAGGFDTQYF; J: TRBJ2-3; V: TRBV7-2
CDR3: CASSRLNEQFF; J: TRBJ2-1; V: TRBV5-6
CDR3: CASSFLAGRNTGELFF; J: TRBJ2-2; V: TRBV7-9
CDR3: CASSQDLTGDQETQYF; J: TRBJ2-5; V: TRBV4-3
CDR3: CASSLANRGPVFF; J: TRBJ1-1; V: TRBV7-2
CDR3: CSLRRDSNFGEKLFF; J: TRBJ1-4; V: TRBV20-1
CDR3: CASSLGSGTPNEKLFF; J: TRBJ1-4; V: TRBV4-2
CDR3: CASSLDRDRGRVLYEQYF; J: TRBJ2-7; V: TRBV12-3/TRBV12-4
CDR3: CSARESEKGLGNTEAFF; J: TRBJ1-1; V: TRBV20-1
CDR3: CASSLWASLYGYTF; J: TRBJ1-2; V: TRBV7-2